These 13 T cell receptor beta chains were all obtained from the same sample, sequenced in a study of breast tumors, draining lymph nodes, adjacent tissues. MiXCR was run by TCRdb on the multiplex PCR reads, yielding one entry per CDR3 protein. The sample has some 14,000 distinct CDR3 sequences; roughly 50% are singletons. The sequenced sample consisted of tumor-adjacent breast tissue. The receptors were gathered from a female donor with breast cancer. Some clones in this sample may be carry-over from other donors' samples.

By share, this clonotype ranks as medium-sized. The chain carries TRBV29-1 and TRBJ2-2, with 9 bases lining up with TRBD1. The CDR3 has 14 residues. The V gene's germline CDR1 is SQVTM and CDR2 ANQGSEA. With 7 bases clipped from V and 3 bases from J, the junction kept 6 bases outside the gene matches. The CDR3 reads CSARTGVDTGELFF. The CDR3 DNA follows: TGCAGCGCCAGGACAGGGGTAGACACCGGGGAGCTGTTTTTT.

V is TRBV25-1 and J is TRBJ2-7; D is perhaps TRBD2 (5 bases). There are 15 residues in the CDR3. CDR1 and CDR2 from the germline V gene are MGHDK and SYGVNS. Trimming removed 2 bases at V and 1 base at J, with 12 bases between. CDR3 in amino acids: CASSEATAGSYEQYF. In DNA, the CDR3 is TGTGCCAGCAGTGAAGCAACGGCGGGTTCCTACGAGCAGTACTTC.

This clonotype was detected only once. CDR3 sequence: CSPPRPGSNQPQHF. For the CDR3, the DNA is TGCAGCCCCCCCCGGCCGGGATCCAATCAGCCCCAGCATTTT. The chain has TRBV29-1 and TRBJ1-5, with D unresolved. CDR3 length equals 14 residues. The germline CDR1 and CDR2 sequences are SQVTM and ANQGSEA. The V and J ends lost 8 bases and 3 bases respectively, with 17 bases between them.

The chain uses TRBV25-1 and TRBJ2-7; no definite D call. V was shortened by 2 bases and J by 1 base, with 15 bases between the two germline ends. This CDR3 has 16 residues. Germline loops: CDR1 MGHDK, CDR2 SYGVNS. The CDR3 here is CASSEPRTQRSYEQYF. The DNA for the CDR3 is TGTGCCAGCAGTGAACCCCGGACCCAACGGTCCTACGAGCAGTACTTC.

The chain has TRBV5-1 and TRBJ2-7, with 9 bases identical to TRBD2. Looked up from germline, CDR1 is SGHRS and CDR2 is YFSETQ. After removal of 0 bases from V and 0 bases from J, the junction contained 10 bases not matched to a gene. The CDR3 loop spans 18 amino acids. The CDR3 region is CASSLVRASGTSSYEQYF. For the CDR3, the DNA is TGCGCCAGCAGCTTGGTTCGAGCTAGCGGGACCAGCTCCTACGAGCAGTACTTC.

This chain joins TRBV24-1 and TRBJ2-1; D is undetermined. The V gene lost 4 bases and the J gene lost 4 bases, with 13 bases spanning the gap. The CDR3 loop spans 15 amino acids. Germline loops: CDR1 KGHDR, CDR2 SFDVKD. For the CDR3, the DNA is TGTGCCACCAGTGACCCTGACGTAGAATACAATGAGCAGTTCTTC. Its translation: CATSDPDVEYNEQFF.

The V gene is TRBV7-9, the J gene TRBJ2-6, with D unclear. CDR1 and CDR2 (germline): SEHNR, FQNEAQ (reference sequence). V dropped 5 bases and J dropped 0 bases, with 17 bases sitting between them. The CDR3 runs 18 residues. The CDR3 DNA sequence: TGTGCCAGCAGCAGCCTGAGGCTCCCCAACTCTGGGGCCAACGTCCTGACTTTC. It is translated as CASSSLRLPNSGANVLTF.

The chain has TRBV11-2 and TRBJ2-7; 13 positions match TRBD2. Germline V CDR1 and CDR2: SGHAT, FQNNGV. This CDR3 is built from 18 residues. V shed 6 bases and J 1 base; nucleotides not matched to a gene: 12. CDR3 residues: CASRTPGLAGRGSYEQYF. DNA of the CDR3: TGTGCCAGCAGAACTCCGGGACTAGCGGGAAGGGGATCCTACGAGCAGTACTTC. The full variable domain, rest sourced from reference TRBV11-2 and TRBJ2-7, is EAGVAQSPRYKIIEKRQSVAFWCNPISGHATLYWYQQILGQGPKLLIQFQNNGVVDDSQLPKDRFSAERLKGVDSTLKIQPAKLEDSAVYLCASRTPGLAGRGSYEQYFGPGTRLTVT.

This clonotype was seen a few times. V usage is TRBV19 and J usage is TRBJ1-5; D is unclear. The germline gives CDR1 LNHDA, CDR2 SQIVND (reference sequence). The CDR3 runs 16 residues. V was shortened by 6 bases and J by 1 base, with 16 bases between the two germline ends. The CDR3 sequence is CASRTGGLWSNQPQHF. Written as DNA, the CDR3 is TGTGCCAGTAGAACTGGAGGGCTATGGAGCAATCAGCCCCAGCATTTT.

The chain is built from TRBV6-2 or TRBV6-3 and TRBJ1-5, with D tentatively TRBD1 (6 bases). Trimming took 10 bases from V and 6 from J, leaving 22 bases between them. CDR1 is MNHEY and CDR2 is SVGEGT in the germline V gene. This CDR3 region has 15 residues. In nucleotides, the CDR3 is TGTGCCACCCGGCCCTCAGGGGTGACCACTCAGCCCCAGCATTTT. It yields the protein CATRPSGVTTQPQHF.

The CDR3 region is CASSSGTSAYNEQFF. CDR3 DNA sequence: TGTGCCAGTAGTTCCGGGACTAGCGCTTACAATGAGCAGTTCTTC. The chain has TRBV19 and TRBJ2-1, with TRBD2 identical over 10 bases. This CDR3 has 15 residues. J was trimmed by 4 bases and V by 5 bases; bases with no gene match: 5. CDR1 is LNHDA, CDR2 SQIVND, per germline (reference sequence).

The chain carries TRBV10-3 and TRBJ2-1; D uncertain. CDR1 and CDR2 (germline): ENHRY, SYGVKD. The CDR3 extends over 14 amino acids. Deletions cut 3 bases from V and 7 bases from J, with 13 bases between. CDR3 residues: CAISDSAARNEQFF. Here the CDR3 DNA reads TGTGCCATCAGTGACTCGGCGGCTAGGAATGAGCAGTTCTTC.

The chain couples TRBV7-2 to TRBJ2-3; 11 bases match TRBD2. Germline V gives CDR1 SGHTA, CDR2 FQGNSA. The CDR3 spans 16 residues. Trimming removed 1 base from V and 5 bases from J; junction bases left unmatched: 5. The CDR3: CASSLEASGRRDTQYF. In nucleotides, the CDR3 is TGTGCCAGCAGCTTAGAGGCTAGCGGGAGGAGAGATACGCAGTATTTT.